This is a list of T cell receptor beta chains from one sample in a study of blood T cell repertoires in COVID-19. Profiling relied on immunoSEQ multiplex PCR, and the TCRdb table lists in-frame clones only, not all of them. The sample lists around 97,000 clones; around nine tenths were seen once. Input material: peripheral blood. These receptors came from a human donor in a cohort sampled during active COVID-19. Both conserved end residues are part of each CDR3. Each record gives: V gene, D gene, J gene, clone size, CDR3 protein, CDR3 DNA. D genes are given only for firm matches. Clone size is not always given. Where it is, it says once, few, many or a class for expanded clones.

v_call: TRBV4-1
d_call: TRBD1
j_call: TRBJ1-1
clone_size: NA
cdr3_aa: CASSRGRQGATEAFF
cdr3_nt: TGCGCCAGCAGCCGGGGAAGACAGGGGGCCACTGAAGCTTTCTTT

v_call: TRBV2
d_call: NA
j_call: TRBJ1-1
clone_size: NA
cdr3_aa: CASNKEQNTEAFF
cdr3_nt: TGTGCCAGCAATAAAGAACAGAACACTGAAGCTTTCTTT

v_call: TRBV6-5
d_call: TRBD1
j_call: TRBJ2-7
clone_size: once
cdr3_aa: CASSSRTGTYEQYF
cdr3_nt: TGTGCCAGCAGTTCCCGGACAGGCACCTACGAGCAGTACTTC

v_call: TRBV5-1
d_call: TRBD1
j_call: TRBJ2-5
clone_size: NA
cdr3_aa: CASSGTGAGETQYF
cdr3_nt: TGCGCCAGCAGCGGCACAGGGGCCGGTGAGACCCAGTACTTC

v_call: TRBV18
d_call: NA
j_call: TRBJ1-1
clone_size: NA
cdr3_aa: CASSPTGDTEAFF
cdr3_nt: TGTGCCAGCTCACCAACGGGGGACACTGAAGCTTTCTTT

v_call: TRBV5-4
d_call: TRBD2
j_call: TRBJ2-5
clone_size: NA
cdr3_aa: CASSLAAAGGAQETQYF
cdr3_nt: TGTGCCAGCAGCTTAGCCGCCGCGGGGGGGGCTCAAGAGACCCAGTACTTC

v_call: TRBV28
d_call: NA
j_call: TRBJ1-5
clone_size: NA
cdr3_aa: CASSDGRQGFGQPQHF
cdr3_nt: TGTGCCAGCAGCGACGGGAGGCAGGGGTTTGGTCAGCCCCAGCATTTT

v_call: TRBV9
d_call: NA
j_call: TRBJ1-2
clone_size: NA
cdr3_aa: CASSPSGGKGYTF
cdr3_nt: TGTGCCAGCAGCCCCTCGGGGGGGAAGGGCTACACCTTC

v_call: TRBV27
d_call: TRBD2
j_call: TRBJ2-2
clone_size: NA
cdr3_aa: CASQSGGGELFF
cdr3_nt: TGTGCCAGCCAAAGCGGGGGCGGGGAGCTGTTTTTT

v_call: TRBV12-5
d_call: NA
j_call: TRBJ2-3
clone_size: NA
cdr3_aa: CASGRDYTDTQYF
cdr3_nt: TGTGCTAGTGGACGAGACTACACAGATACGCAGTATTTT

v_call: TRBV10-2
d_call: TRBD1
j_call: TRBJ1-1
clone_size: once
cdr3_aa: CASSEQAGGTEAFF
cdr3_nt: TGCGCCAGCAGTGAGCAAGCAGGGGGCACTGAAGCTTTCTTT

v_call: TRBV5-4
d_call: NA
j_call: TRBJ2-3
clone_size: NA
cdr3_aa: CASSETSTDTQYF
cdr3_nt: TGTGCCAGCAGCGAGACTAGCACAGATACGCAGTATTTT

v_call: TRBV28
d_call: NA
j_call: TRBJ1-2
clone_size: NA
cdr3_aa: CASSSGVSAPGYTF
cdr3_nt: TGTGCCAGCAGTTCGGGGGTCTCTGCTCCTGGCTACACCTTC

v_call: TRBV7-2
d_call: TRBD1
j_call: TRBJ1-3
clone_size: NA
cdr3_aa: CASSFGQAVSGNTIYF
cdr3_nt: TGTGCCAGCAGCTTTGGACAGGCGGTCTCTGGAAACACCATATATTTT

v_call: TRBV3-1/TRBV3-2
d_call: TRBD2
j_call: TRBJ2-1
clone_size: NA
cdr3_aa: CASSQAKRGSSYNEQFF
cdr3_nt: TGTGCCAGCAGCCAGGCCAAGCGGGGGAGCTCCTACAATGAGCAGTTCTTC

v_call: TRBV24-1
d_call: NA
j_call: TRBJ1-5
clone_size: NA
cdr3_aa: CATSDTGEVFQPQHF
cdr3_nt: TGTGCCACCAGTGACACCGGGGAGGTATTTCAGCCCCAGCATTTT

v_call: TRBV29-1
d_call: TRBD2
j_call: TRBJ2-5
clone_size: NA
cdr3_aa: CSASPSGSRQTQYF
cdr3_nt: TGCAGCGCCTCCCCTAGCGGGAGTCGACAGACCCAGTACTTC

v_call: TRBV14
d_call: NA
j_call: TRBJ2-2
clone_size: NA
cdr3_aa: CASSQAVNTGELFF
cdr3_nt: TGTGCCAGCAGCCAAGCGGTAAACACCGGGGAGCTGTTTTTT

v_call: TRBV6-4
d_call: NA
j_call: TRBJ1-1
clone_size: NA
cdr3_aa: CASRGQSNTEAFF
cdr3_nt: TGTGCCAGCAGAGGACAGAGTAACACTGAAGCTTTCTTT

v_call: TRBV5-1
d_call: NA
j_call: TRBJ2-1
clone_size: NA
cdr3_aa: CASSTWTDSPYNEQFF
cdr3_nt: TGCGCCAGCAGCACGTGGACAGATTCACCCTACAATGAGCAGTTCTTC

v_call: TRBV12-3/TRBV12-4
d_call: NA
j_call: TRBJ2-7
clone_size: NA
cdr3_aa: CASSFYDEQYF
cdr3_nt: TGTGCCAGCAGTTTTTATGACGAGCAGTACTTC

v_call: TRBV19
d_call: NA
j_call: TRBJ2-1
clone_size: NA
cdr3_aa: CASRIRQEQFF
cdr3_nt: TGTGCCAGTAGGATTAGACAGGAGCAGTTCTTC

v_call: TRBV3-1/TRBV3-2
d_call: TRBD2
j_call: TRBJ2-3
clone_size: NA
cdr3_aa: CASSQEVRDGGSSTDTQYF
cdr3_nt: TGTGCCAGCAGCCAAGAGGTTCGCGACGGCGGGAGTAGCACAGATACGCAGTATTTT

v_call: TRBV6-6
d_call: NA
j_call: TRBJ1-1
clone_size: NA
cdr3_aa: CASSSNRLNTEAFF
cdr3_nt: TGTGCCAGCAGTTCAAACAGGTTGAACACTGAAGCTTTCTTT

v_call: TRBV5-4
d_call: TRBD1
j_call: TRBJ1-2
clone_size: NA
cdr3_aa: CASSLRTGGYTF
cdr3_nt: TGTGCCAGCAGCTTGAGGACAGGTGGCTACACCTTC

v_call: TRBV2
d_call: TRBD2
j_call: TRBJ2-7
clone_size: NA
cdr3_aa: CASSVSGGAAEQYF
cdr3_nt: TGTGCCAGCAGTGTTAGCGGGGGGGCGGCTGAGCAGTACTTC

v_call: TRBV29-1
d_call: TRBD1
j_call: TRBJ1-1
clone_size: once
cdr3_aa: CSAQDRGYDTEAFF
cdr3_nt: TGCAGCGCACAGGACAGGGGATATGACACTGAAGCTTTCTTT

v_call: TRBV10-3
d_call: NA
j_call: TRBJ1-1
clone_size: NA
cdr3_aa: CAISQTGNTEAFF
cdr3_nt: TGTGCCATCAGTCAGACGGGGAACACTGAAGCTTTCTTT

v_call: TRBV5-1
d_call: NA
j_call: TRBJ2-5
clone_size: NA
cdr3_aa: CASSPSVGVQETQYF
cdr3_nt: TGCGCCAGCAGCCCATCGGTAGGGGTCCAAGAGACCCAGTACTTC

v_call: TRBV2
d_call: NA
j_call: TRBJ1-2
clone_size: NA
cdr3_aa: CASSDSANYGYTF
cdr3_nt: TGTGCCAGCAGTGACAGCGCTAACTATGGCTACACCTTC

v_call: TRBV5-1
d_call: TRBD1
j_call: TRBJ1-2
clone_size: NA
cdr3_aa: CASNLRTGTGGSTF
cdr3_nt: TGCGCCAGCAATTTAAGGACCGGGACAGGCGGATCCACCTTC

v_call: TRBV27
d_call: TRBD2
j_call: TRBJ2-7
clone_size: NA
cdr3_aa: CASSHRLAGAYEQYF
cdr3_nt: TGTGCCAGCAGCCACAGACTAGCGGGGGCCTACGAGCAGTACTTC

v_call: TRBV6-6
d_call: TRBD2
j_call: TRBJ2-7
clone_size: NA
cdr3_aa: CASSNAGDREQYF
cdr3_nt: TGTGCCAGCAGTAACGCGGGGGATCGCGAGCAGTACTTC

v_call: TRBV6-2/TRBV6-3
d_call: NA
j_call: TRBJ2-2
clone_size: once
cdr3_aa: CASSTRTVGELFF
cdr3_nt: TGTGCCAGCAGTACAAGGACAGTCGGGGAGCTGTTTTTT

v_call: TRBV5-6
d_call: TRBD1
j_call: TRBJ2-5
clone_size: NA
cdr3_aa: CASSSTGVGETQYF
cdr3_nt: TGTGCCAGCAGCTCAACAGGGGTGGGAGAGACCCAGTACTTC

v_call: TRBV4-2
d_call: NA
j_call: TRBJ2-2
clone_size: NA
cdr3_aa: CASALERTGELFF
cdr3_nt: TGTGCCAGCGCCCTCGAGCGCACCGGGGAGCTGTTTTTT

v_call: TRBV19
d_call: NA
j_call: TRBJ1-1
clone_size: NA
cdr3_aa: CASSIPGDTEAFF
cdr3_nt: TGTGCCAGTAGTATCCCCGGGGACACTGAAGCTTTCTTT

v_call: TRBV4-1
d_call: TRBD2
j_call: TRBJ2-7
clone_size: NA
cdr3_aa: CASSQGGSSYEQYF
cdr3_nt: TGCGCCAGCAGCCAGGGCGGGAGCTCCTACGAGCAGTACTTC

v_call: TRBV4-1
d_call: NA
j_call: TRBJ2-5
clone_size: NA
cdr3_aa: CASSPTDSETQYF
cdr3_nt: TGCGCCAGCAGCCCTACGGACTCAGAGACCCAGTACTTC

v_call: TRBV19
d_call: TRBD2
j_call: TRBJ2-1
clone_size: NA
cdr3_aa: CASIHSPGLAGVNEQFF
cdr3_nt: TGTGCCAGTATCCATTCCCCGGGACTAGCGGGAGTTAATGAGCAGTTCTTC